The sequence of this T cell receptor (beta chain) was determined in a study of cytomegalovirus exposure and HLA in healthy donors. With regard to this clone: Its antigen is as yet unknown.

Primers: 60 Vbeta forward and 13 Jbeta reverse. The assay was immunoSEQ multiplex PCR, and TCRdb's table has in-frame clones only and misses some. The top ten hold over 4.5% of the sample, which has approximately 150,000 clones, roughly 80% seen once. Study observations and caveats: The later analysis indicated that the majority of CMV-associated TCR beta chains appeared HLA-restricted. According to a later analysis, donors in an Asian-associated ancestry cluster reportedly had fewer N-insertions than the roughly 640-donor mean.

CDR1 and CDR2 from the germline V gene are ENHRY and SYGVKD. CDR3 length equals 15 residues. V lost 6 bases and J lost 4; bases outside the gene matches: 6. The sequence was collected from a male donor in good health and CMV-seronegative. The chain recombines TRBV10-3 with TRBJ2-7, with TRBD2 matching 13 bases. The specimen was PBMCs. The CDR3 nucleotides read TGTGCCATCAGGGAAACGGGACTAGCGGGATACGAGCAGTACTTC. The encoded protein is CAIRETGLAGYEQYF.